One and the same sample provided the 4 T cell receptor beta chains below, sequenced in a study of T-cell reconstitution after alpha-beta-depleted transplantation in children. The library targeted TCRbeta and was prepared with unique molecular identifiers. TCRdb used MiXCR to reprocess the PCR reads, holding one entry per CDR3 protein. The sample shows some 350,000 distinct CDR3 sequences, 10% of them seen only once. This material consisted of PBMCs from the stem cell graft donor, taken from the stem cell graft. The receptors were gathered from a human donor who donated a stem cell graft to a child with acute lymphoblastic leukemia.

The genes are TRBV20-1 and TRBJ2-5; 9 nucleotides agree with TRBD2. Germline CDR1 DFQATT, CDR2 SNEGSKA (reference sequence). The CDR3 has 14 amino acids. Trimming cost V 7 bases and J 4 bases; bases outside gene matches: 10. The CDR3: CSVEGGRATETQYF. The CDR3 DNA sequence: TGCAGTGTTGAGGGCGGGAGGGCCACAGAGACCCAGTACTTC.

This clonotype was recorded many times. The rearrangement links TRBV20-1 to TRBJ2-1; 12 bases fit TRBD2. This CDR3 has 14 residues. The ends lost 6 bases at V and 2 bases at J; junction bases unmatched: 2. The germline CDR1 and CDR2 sequences are DFQATT and SNEGSKA (reference sequence). The CDR3 region has the DNA TGCAGTGCCCGACTAGCGGGAGCCTACAATGAGCAGTTCTTC. This translates into CSARLAGAYNEQFF.

This clonotype has a handful of counts. This chain joins TRBV28 and TRBJ1-5; D gene ambiguous. The CDR3 has 15 amino acids. V lost 4 bases, J lost 2 bases, and 12 bases lay in between. The germline CDR1 and CDR2 sequences are MDHEN and SYDVKM. The CDR3 nucleotides read TGTGCCAGCAGTTCGCACTTGGAGGGCAATCAGCCCCAGCATTTT. Amino acid sequence: CASSSHLEGNQPQHF.

J is TRBJ1-1 and V is TRBV12-3 or TRBV12-4; D is undetermined. The CDR3 is 14 residues long. Trimming cost V 8 bases and J 0 bases, with 13 bases left between them. Here the CDR3 reads CASHYPSVNTEAFF. In DNA, the CDR3 is TGTGCCAGCCACTACCCGTCAGTGAACACTGAAGCTTTCTTT.